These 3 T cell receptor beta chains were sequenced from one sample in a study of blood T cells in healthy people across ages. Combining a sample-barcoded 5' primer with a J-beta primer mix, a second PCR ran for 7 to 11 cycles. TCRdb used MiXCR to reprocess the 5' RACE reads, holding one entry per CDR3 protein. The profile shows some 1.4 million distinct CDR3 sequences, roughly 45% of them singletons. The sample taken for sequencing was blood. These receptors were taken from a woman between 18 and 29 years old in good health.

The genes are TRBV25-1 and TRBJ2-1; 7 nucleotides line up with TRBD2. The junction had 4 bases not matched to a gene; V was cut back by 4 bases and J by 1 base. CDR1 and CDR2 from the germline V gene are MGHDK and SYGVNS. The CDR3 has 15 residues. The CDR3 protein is CASSVREWSYNEQFF. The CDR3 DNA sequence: TGTGCCAGCAGTGTGCGGGAGTGGTCCTACAATGAGCAGTTCTTC.

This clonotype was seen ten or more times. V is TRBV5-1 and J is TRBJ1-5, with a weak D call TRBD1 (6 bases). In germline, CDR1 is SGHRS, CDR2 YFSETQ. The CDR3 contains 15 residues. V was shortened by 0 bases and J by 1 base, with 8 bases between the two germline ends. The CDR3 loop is CASSLGQGSNQPQHF. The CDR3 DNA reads TGCGCCAGCAGCTTGGGGCAGGGGAGCAATCAGCCCCAGCATTTT.

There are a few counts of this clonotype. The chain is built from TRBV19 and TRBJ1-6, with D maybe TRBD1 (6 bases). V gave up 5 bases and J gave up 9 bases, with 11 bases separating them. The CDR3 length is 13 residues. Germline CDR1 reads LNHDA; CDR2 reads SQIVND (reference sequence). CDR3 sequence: CASSLGGSSPLHF. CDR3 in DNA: TGTGCCAGTAGTTTAGGGGGTAGTTCACCCCTCCACTTT.